This T cell receptor (beta chain) was observed in a study of shared clonotypes between healthy human individuals. Across the study: The donor group consisted of two women and a few men, aged 18 to 49.

The CDR3 has 14 residues. Per germline, CDR1 MDHEN and CDR2 SYDVKM. With 2 bases removed from V and 2 bases from J, the gap between germline ends came to 9 bases. The test was conducted at deep level. Some clones are missing from TCRdb's copy, which holds only in-frame ones; the method was immunoSEQ multiplex PCR. There are hundreds of thousands of clones in the sample; more than 70% occur only once, and about 1.7% lies in the top ten. All donors qualified as healthy HIV-negative adults and had experienced no recent acute infections or vaccinations. On this clone: The antigen is not known.

Study results and caveats: The low donor count limited represented genetic and exposure-history diversity.

The sample consisted of memory CD4+ T cells sorted from blood. Subset described: CD45RA-negative fraction. The receptor comes from a woman in her 30s in good health. V gene TRBV28 combines with J gene TRBJ1-2; D is ambiguous. The CDR3 region is CASSLPDRNYGYTF. The CDR3 DNA is TGTGCCAGCAGTTTACCAGATAGAAACTATGGCTACACCTTC.